This entry describes one T cell receptor (beta chain). These data belong to a study of cytomegalovirus exposure and HLA in healthy donors. Study context: Earlier results showed 90 million to 120 million unique TCR beta sequences derived from roughly 180 million T cells.

The PCR ran on 60 Vbeta and 13 Jbeta primers. Generated by immunoSEQ multiplex PCR, the TCRdb table keeps only in-frame clones and is missing some. This repertoire shows 110,000 or so clones, roughly four fifths found once; its top ten account for about 16%. The CDR3 is 15 residues long. Germline CDR1 and CDR2: SGDLS and YYNGEE. V shed 4 bases, J shed 2 bases, and the junction held 4 bases outside the gene matches. The V call is TRBV9, the J call TRBJ2-7; the match to TRBD2 covers 12 bases. Sequences were obtained from PBMCs. The receptor's source is a man aged 45-65 years in good health and CMV-seropositive. Here the CDR3 reads CASSTSGGLPYEQYF. The CDR3, as DNA: TGTGCCAGCAGCACTAGCGGGGGGCTCCCCTACGAGCAGTACTTC.